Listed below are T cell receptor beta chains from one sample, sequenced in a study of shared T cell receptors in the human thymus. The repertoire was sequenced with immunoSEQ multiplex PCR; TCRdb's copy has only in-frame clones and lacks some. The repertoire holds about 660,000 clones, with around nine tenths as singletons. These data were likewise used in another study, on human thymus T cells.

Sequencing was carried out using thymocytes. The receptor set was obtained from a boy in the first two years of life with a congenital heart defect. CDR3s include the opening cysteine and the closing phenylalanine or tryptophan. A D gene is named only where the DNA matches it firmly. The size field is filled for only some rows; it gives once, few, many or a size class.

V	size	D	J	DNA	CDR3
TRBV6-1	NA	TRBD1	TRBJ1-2	TGTGCCAGCAGTGAAGCGCGGACAGGCCGGTCGTCTTACTATGGCTACACCTTC	CASSEARTGRSSYYGYTF
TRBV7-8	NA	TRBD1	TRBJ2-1	TGTGCCAGCAGCTTAGGCGGGCCGGCAGGGGGAAATGAGCAGTTCTTC	CASSLGGPAGGNEQFF
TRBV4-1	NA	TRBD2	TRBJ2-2	TGCGCCAGCAGCCACCACCGGCGGGAGGGCAGCCGGGAGCTGTTTTTT	CASSHHRREGSRELFF
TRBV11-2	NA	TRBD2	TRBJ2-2	TGTGCCAGCCGTGGGCGGGAGGGCCCCGGGGAGCTGTTTTTT	CASRGREGPGELFF
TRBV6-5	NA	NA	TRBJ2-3	TGTGCCAGCAGTTGGCGTAGAGGACTCACAGATACGCAGTATTTT	CASSWRRGLTDTQYF
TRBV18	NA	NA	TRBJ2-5	TGTGCCAGCTCACCACCGGTACCCCCGAGGGAGACCCAGTACTTC	CASSPPVPPRETQYF
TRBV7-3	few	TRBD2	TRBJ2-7	TGTGCCAGCAGCTTGGGACTAGGGTACGAGCAGTACTTC	CASSLGLGYEQYF
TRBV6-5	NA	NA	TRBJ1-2	TGTGCCAGCAGTCCCTTCGGTCAGGGCCCCCATGGCTACACCTTC	CASSPFGQGPHGYTF
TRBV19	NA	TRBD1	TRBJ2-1	TGTGCCAGTTCCAGGACAGGTCCCTACAATGAGCAGTTCTTC	CASSRTGPYNEQFF
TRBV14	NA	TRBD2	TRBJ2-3	TGTGCCAGCAGCGTTACAAGGGGAGCGGGAGGCCCGTCCGGCACAGATACGCAGTATTTT	CASSVTRGAGGPSGTDTQYF
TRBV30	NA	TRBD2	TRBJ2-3	TGTGCCTGGAGTCAACCTCGGACTAGCGGGGCTTCCACAGATACGCAGTATTTT	CAWSQPRTSGASTDTQYF
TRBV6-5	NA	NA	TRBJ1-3	TGTGCCAGCAGTTACAGTCAGGGGGGAAACACCATATATTTT	CASSYSQGGNTIYF
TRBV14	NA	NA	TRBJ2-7	TGTGCCAGCAGCCAAGGGGATTTCGGGAGATCTTACGAGCAGTACTTC	CASSQGDFGRSYEQYF
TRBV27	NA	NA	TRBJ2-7	TGTGCCAGCGCGGGGAACTACGAGCAGTACTTC	CASAGNYEQYF
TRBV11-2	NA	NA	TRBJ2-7	TGTGCCAGCAGCTTAACGGGTCCCCACGAGCAGTACTTC	CASSLTGPHEQYF
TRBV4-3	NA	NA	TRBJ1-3	TGCGCCAGCAGCCAAGACCTTCGATTGAGCTCTGGAAACACCATATATTTT	CASSQDLRLSSGNTIYF
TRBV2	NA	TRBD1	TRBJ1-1	TGTGCCAGCAGTGTGAGGGACAGGGAGAGGAGGAACACTGAAGCTTTCTTT	CASSVRDRERRNTEAFF
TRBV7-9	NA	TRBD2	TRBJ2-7	TGTGCCAGCCGGCCGGGACTAGCGACTAGTGGCGCCTACGAGCAGTACTTC	CASRPGLATSGAYEQYF
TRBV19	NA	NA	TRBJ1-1	TGTGCCAGTGCCTTCAGGGCTGCGAACACTGAAGCTTTCTTT	CASAFRAANTEAFF
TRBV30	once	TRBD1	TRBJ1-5	TGTGCCTGGAGTTCGGACAGGGAGGTCTATGGCAATCAGCCCCAGCATTTT	CAWSSDREVYGNQPQHF
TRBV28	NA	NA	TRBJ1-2	TGTGCCAGCAGTTCCCCGACGAGGGAGGCTTGTGGCTACACCTTC	CASSSPTREACGYTF
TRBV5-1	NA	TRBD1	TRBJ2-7	TGCGCCAGCAGCGTCCGGGACAGGGGTCCCTACGAGCAGTACTTC	CASSVRDRGPYEQYF
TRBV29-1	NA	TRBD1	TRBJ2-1	TGCAGCGTTGAAGGGGACAGGGTGAACAATGAGCAGTTCTTC	CSVEGDRVNNEQFF
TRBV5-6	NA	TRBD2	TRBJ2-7	TGTGCCAGCAGTTATAGCGGGAAGGGGTCCGGGGAGCAGTACTTC	CASSYSGKGSGEQYF
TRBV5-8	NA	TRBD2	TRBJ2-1	TGTGCCAGCAGCTTACCGACTAGCGGGAGGGCCGGGTTTTCCTACAATGAGCAGTTCTTC	CASSLPTSGRAGFSYNEQFF
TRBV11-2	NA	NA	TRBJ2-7	TGTGCCAGCAGCTTAGATATGTGGGCATCGAACGAGCAGTACTTC	CASSLDMWASNEQYF
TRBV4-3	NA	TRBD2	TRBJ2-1	TGCGCCAGCAGCCCAGGACTAGCGGGGCTCTACAATGAGCAGTTCTTC	CASSPGLAGLYNEQFF
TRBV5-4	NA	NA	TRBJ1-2	TGTGCCAGCAGCCCCTTGCGGGAAGGAGTTGGTGGCTACACCTTC	CASSPLREGVGGYTF
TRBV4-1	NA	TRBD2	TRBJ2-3	TGCGCCAGCAGCCAAGATCTTTGGCGGGAGGACACAGATACGCAGTATTTT	CASSQDLWREDTDTQYF
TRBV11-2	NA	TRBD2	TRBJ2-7	TGTGCCAGCAGCTCTTCGGGACTAGCGGGAGAAGGGACCGAGCAGTACTTC	CASSSSGLAGEGTEQYF
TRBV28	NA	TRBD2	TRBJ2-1	TGTGCCGCACGGGAGGGCCGGTTTAATGAGCAGTTCTTC	CAAREGRFNEQFF
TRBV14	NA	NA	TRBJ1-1	TGTGCCAGCAGCCAAGAGTTTGGGAGGGAGGGGGACGCTGAAGCTTTCTTT	CASSQEFGREGDAEAFF
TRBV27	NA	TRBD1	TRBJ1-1	TGTGCCAGCAGCCCGACAGGGGCTTGGGGAACTGAAGCTTTCTTT	CASSPTGAWGTEAFF
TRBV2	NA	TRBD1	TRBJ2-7	TGTGCCAGCAGTGAAGAGGGACAGGGGACGTACGAGCAGTACTTC	CASSEEGQGTYEQYF
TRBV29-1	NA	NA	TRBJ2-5	TGCAGCGTTGACTCCCAAGAGACCCAGTACTTC	CSVDSQETQYF
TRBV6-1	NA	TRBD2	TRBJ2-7	TGTGCCAGCAGTGACGGCGCGGGAGGAAAAACCTACGAGCAGTACTTC	CASSDGAGGKTYEQYF
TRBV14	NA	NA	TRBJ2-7	TGTGCCAGCAGCCAAGAAAGCGAGAGCTCCTACGAGCAGTACTTC	CASSQESESSYEQYF
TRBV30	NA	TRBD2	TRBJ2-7	TGTGCCTGGAGCAGACTAGCGGGACCCTACGAGCAGTACTTC	CAWSRLAGPYEQYF
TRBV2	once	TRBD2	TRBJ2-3	TGTGCCAGCAGTGAAGGGGAGGGTAGCGCTAGCACAGATACGCAGTATTTT	CASSEGEGSASTDTQYF
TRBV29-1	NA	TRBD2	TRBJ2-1	TGCAGCGTTTCAACTAGCGGGAGGGCCAGCTCCTACAATGAGCAGTTCTTC	CSVSTSGRASSYNEQFF
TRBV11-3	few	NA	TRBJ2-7	TGTGCCAGTCACCATACTAGCCGTCATGAGCAGTACTTC	CASHHTSRHEQYF
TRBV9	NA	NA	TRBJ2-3	TGTGCCAGCAGCGTAGAGGCAGCGCCAGATACGCAGTATTTT	CASSVEAAPDTQYF
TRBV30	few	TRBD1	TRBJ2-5	TGTGCCTGGAGTGTACGCCGGGACAGGGGAGACCAAGAGACCCAGTACTTC	CAWSVRRDRGDQETQYF
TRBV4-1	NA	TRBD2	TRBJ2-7	TGCGCCAGCAGCACACAAACTAGCGGGAGAACCTACGAGCAGTACTTC	CASSTQTSGRTYEQYF
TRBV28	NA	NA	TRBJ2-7	TGTGCCAGCAGTCCTCGGCCCGGACAGCTTCATGCTGAGCAGTACTTC	CASSPRPGQLHAEQYF
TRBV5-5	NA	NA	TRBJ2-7	TGTGCCAGCGGACGGGGGACCGCCTACGAGCAGTACTTC	CASGRGTAYEQYF